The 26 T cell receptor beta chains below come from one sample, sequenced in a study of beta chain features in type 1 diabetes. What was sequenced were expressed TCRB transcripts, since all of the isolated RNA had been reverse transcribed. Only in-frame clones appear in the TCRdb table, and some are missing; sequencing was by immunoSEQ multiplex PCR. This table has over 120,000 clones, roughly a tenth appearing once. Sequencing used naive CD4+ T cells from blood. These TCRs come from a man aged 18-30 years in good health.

CDR3 sequence reads: CASSEATGGKEKLFF. DNA of the CDR3: TGTGCCAGCAGTGAAGCAACAGGGGGCAAGGAAAAACTGTTTTTT. The chain recombines TRBV6-1 with TRBJ1-4, with TRBD1 identical over 9 bases. Germline V gives CDR1 MNHNS, CDR2 SASEGT. The V gene end was trimmed by 0 bases and the J gene end by 8 bases; junction bases not matched to a gene: 4. CDR3 length: 15 residues.

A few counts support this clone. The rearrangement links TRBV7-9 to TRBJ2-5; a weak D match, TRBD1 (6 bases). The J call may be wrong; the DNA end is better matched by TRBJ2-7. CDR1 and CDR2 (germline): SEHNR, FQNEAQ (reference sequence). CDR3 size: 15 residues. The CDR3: CASSNNRVNSYEQYF. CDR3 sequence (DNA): TGTGCCAGCAGTAACAACAGGGTTAACTCCTACGAGCAGTACTTC.

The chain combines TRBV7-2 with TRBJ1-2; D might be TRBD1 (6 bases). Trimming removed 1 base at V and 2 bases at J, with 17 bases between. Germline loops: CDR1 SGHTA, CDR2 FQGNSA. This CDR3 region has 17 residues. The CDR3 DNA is TGTGCCAGCAGCTTAGGACCTCCGGAACAGGGCAACTATGGCTACACCTTC. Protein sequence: CASSLGPPEQGNYGYTF.

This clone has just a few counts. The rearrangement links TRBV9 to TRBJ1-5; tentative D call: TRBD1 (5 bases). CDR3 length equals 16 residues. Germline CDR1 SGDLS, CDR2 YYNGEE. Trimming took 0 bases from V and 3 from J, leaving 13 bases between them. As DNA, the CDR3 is TGTGCCAGCAGCGTAGGGAAGGGCAGGGACAATCAGCCCCAGCATTTT. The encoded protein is CASSVGKGRDNQPQHF. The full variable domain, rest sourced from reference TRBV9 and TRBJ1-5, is DSGVTQTPKHLITATGQRVTLRCSPRSGDLSVYWYQQSLDQGLQFLIQYYNGEERAKGNILERFSAQQFPDLHSELNLSSLELGDSALYFCASSVGKGRDNQPQHFGDGTRLSIL.

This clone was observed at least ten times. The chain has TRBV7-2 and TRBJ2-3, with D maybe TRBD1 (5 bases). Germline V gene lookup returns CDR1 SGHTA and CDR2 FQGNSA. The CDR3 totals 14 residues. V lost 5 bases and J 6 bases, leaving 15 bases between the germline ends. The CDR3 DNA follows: TGTGCCAGCAGCCCCAGACAGATCGTGGATACGCAGTATTTT. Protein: CASSPRQIVDTQYF.

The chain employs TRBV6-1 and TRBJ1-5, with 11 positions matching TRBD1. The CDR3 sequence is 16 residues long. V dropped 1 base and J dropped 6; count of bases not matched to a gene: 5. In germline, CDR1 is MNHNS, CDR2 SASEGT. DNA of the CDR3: TGTGCCAGCAGTGAAGTGGGGACAGGGGGTTTTCAGCCCCAGCATTTT. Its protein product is CASSEVGTGGFQPQHF.

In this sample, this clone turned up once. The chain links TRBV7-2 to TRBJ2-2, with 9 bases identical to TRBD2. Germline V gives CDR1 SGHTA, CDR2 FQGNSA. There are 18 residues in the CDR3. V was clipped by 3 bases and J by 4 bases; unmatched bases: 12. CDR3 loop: CASSFRAGGPLVTGELFF. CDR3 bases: TGTGCCAGCAGCTTTCGGGCGGGGGGGCCTCTTGTCACCGGGGAGCTGTTTTTT.

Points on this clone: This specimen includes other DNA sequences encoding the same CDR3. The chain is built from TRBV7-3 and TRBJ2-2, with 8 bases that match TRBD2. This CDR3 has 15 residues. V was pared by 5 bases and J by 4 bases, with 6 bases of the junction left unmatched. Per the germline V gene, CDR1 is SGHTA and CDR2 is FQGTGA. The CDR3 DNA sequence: TGTGCCAGCAGCCCCGGGGGGGCCGGCACCGGGGAGCTGTTTTTT. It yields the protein CASSPGGAGTGELFF.

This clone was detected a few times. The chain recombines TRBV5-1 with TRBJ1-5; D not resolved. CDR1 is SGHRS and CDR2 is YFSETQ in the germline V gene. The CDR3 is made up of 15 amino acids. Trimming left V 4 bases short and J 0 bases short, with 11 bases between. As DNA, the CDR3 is TGCGCCAGCAGCGTAGCGGGAGATAGCAATCAGCCCCAGCATTTT. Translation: CASSVAGDSNQPQHF.

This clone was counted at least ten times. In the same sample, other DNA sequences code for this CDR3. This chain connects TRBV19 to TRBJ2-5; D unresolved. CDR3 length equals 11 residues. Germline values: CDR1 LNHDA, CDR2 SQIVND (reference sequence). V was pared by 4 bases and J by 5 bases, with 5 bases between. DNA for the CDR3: TGTGCCAGTAGTAGTGGCGAGACCCAGTACTTC. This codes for CASSSGETQYF.

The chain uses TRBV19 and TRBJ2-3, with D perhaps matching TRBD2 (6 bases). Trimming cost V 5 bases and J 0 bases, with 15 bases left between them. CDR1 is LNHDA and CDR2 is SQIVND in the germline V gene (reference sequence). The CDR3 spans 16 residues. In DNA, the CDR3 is TGTGCCAGTAGTTTTTGGAGCGGGCCCAGCACAGATACGCAGTATTTT. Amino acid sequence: CASSFWSGPSTDTQYF.

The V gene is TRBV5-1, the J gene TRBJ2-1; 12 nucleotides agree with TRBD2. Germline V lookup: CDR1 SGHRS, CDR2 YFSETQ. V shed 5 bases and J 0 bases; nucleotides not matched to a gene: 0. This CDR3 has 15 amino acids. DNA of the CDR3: TGCGCCAGCAGACTAGCGGGGGGCTCCTACAATGAGCAGTTCTTC. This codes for CASRLAGGSYNEQFF.

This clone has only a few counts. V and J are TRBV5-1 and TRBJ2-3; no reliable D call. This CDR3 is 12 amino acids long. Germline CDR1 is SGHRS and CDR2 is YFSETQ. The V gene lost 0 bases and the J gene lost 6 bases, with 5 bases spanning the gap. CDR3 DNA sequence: TGCGCCAGCAGCTTGGGGCGGGATACGCAGTATTTT. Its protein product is CASSLGRDTQYF.

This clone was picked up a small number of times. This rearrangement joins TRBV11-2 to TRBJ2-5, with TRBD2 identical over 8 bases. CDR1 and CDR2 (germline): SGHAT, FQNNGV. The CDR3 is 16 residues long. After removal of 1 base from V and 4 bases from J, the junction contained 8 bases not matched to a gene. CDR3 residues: CASSLAVGGAGETQYF. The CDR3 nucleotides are TGTGCCAGCAGCTTAGCGGTCGGGGGGGCCGGAGAGACCCAGTACTTC.

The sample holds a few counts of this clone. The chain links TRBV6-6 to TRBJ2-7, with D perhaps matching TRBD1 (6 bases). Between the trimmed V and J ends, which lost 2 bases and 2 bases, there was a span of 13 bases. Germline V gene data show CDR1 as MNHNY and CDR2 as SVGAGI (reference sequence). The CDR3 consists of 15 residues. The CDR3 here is CASSYPQGGTYEQYF. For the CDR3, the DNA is TGTGCCAGCAGTTACCCACAGGGTGGGACCTACGAGCAGTACTTC.

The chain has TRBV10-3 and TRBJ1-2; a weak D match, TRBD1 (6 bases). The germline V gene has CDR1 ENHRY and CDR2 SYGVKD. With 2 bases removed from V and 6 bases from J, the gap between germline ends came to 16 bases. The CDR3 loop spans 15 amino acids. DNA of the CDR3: TGTGCCATCAGTGAGGACAGGACGGTTGTAAATGGCTACACCTTC. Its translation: CAISEDRTVVNGYTF.

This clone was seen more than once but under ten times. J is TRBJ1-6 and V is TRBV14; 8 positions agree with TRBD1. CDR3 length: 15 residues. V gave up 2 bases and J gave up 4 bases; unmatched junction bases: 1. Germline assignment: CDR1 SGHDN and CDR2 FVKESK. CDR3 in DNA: TGTGCCAGCAGCCAAAGACAGGGGTATAATTCACCCCTCCACTTT. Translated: CASSQRQGYNSPLHF.

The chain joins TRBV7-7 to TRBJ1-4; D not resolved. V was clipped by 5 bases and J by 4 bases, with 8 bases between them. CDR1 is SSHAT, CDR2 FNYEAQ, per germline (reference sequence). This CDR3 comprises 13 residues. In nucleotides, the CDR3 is TGTGCCAGCAGCCCAACAGTTAATGAAAAACTGTTTTTT. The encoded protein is CASSPTVNEKLFF.

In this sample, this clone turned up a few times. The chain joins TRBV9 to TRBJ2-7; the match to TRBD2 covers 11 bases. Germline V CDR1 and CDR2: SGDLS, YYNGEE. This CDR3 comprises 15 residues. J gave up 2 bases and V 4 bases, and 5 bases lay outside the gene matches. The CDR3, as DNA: TGTGCCAGCAGCCCAAGACTAGCGGGAACCTACGAGCAGTACTTC. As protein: CASSPRLAGTYEQYF.

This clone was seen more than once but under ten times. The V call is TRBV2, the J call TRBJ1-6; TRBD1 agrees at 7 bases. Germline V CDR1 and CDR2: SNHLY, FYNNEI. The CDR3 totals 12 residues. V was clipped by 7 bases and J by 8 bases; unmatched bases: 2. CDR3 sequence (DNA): TGTGCCAGCATCGGACAGGATTCACCCCTCCACTTT. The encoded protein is CASIGQDSPLHF. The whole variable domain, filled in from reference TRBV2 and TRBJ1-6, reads EPEVTQTPSHQVTQMGQEVILRCVPISNHLYFYWYRQILGQKVEFLVSFYNNEISEKSEIFDDQFSVERPDGSNFTLKIRSTKLEDSAMYFCASIGQDSPLHFGNGTRLTVT.

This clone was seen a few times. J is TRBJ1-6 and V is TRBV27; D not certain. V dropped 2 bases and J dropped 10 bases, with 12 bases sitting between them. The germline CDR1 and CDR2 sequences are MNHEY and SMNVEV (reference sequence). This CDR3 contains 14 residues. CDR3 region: CASSLIGSYSPLHF. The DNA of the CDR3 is TGTGCCAGCAGTTTAATTGGGAGCTACTCACCCCTCCACTTT.

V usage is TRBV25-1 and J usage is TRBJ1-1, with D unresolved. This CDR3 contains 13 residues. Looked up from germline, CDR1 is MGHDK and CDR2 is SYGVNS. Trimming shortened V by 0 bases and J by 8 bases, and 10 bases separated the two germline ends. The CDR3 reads CASSEYTTKEAFF. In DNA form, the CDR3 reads TGTGCCAGCAGTGAATATACAACTAAAGAAGCTTTCTTT.

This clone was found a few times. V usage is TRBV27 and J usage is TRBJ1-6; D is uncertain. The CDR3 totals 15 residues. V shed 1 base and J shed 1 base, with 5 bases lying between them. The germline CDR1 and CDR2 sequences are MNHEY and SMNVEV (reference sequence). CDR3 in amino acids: CASSLFGSYNSPLHF. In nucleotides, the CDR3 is TGTGCCAGCAGTTTATTCGGGTCCTATAATTCACCCCTCCACTTT.

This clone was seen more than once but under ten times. The CDR3 region has the DNA TGTGCCAGCAGATTCCGGACGGGGATAAACACCGGGGAGCTGTTTTTT. This gives the protein CASRFRTGINTGELFF. The chain combines TRBV2 with TRBJ2-2, with D possibly being TRBD2 (5 bases). This CDR3 is 16 amino acids long. V lost 6 bases and J lost 2, with 16 bases in between. CDR1 SNHLY and CDR2 FYNNEI come from the germline V gene.

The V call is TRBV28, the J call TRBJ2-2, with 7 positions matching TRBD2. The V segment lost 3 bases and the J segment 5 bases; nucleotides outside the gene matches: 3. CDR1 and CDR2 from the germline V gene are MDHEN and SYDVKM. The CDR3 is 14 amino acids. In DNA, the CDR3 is TGTGCCAGCAGTTTCTGGGGGGGGACCGGGGAGCTGTTTTTT. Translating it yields CASSFWGGTGELFF.

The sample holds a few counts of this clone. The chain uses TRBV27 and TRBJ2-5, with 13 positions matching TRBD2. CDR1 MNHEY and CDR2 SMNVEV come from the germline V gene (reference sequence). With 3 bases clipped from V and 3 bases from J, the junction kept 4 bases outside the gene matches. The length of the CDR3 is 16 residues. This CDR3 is CASSFYGTSGKETQYF. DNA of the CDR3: TGTGCCAGCAGTTTCTACGGGACTAGCGGGAAAGAGACCCAGTACTTC.